The present T cell receptor beta chain was sequenced within a study of regulatory T cells in long-lasting Graves disease. Study-level results: Study of thyroid tissue was not done, with only peripheral blood studied. Accuracy was possibly reduced by small sample size.

Germline V CDR1 and CDR2: KGHSY, FQNENV. The CDR3 is 15 residues long. The germline V and J ends were trimmed by 1 base and 3 bases, with 12 bases remaining between them. This clonotype was seen a few times. Its target is not known. Sequencing libraries for TCR beta were prepared with iRepertoire HTBI primers and Arm-PCR of CDR3 regions. Methods used by the authors: The study identified more than 55 TRBV and some 13 TRBJ segments across samples. TCRdb called the multiplex PCR reads again in MiXCR, with one record for every CDR3 protein. In this record, the V and J calls reflect TCRdb's handling and not the investigators' own analysis. Of almost 350,000 distinct CDR3 sequences listed, about 18% were seen once; the top ten hold over 25%. The time point here: persistent/refractory GD, antithyroid drugs over 5 years with positive TRAb. Following extraction of RNA from PBMCs, that RNA was used to make the TCR library. The collection involved drawing nine milliliters of peripheral blood into EDTA tubes.

Sample: peripheral blood mononuclear cells (PBMCs), taken when the disease was refractory, from a patient treated with antithyroid drugs. The rearrangement links TRBV16 to TRBJ1-2, with a weak D call TRBD1 (5 bases). This sequence originates from a female donor with Graves disease. The DNA of the CDR3 is TGTGCCAGCAGCCAATTTAAGGGGCTCGACTATGGCTACACCTTC. It encodes CASSQFKGLDYGYTF.